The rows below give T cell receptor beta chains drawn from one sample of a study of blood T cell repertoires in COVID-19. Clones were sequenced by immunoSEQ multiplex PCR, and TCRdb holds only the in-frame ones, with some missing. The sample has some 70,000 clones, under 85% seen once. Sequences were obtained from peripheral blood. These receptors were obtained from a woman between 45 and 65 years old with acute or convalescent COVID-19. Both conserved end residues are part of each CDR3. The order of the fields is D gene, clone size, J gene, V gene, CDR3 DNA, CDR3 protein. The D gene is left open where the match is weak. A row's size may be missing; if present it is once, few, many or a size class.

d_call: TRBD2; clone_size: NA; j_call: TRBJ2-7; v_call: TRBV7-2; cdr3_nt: TGTGCCAGCAGCCCTACGGGGGGGGGATCCTACGAGCAGTACTTC; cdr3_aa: CASSPTGGGSYEQYF
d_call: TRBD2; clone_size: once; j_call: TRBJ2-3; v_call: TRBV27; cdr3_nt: TGTGCCAGCAGTCTAACTAGCGGGAGTTTCTATACGCAGTATTTT; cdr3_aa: CASSLTSGSFYTQYF
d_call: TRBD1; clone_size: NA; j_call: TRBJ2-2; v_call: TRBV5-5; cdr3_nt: TGTGCCAGCAGCTTGCCCCCAGGGGGCACCGGGGAGCTGTTTTTT; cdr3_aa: CASSLPPGGTGELFF
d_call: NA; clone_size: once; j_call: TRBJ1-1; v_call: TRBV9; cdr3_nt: TGTGCCAGCAGCGAGAACAGGAAGGGGGAGACTGAAGCTTTCTTT; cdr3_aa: CASSENRKGETEAFF
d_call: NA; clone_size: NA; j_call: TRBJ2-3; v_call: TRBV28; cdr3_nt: TGTGCCAGCAGTTTAACCCAGGGTGGCGTAGATACGCAGTATTTT; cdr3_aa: CASSLTQGGVDTQYF
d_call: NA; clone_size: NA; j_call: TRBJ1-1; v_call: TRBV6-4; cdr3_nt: TGTGCCAGCAGTGTTAACAGGGCGGACACTGAAGCTTTCTTT; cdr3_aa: CASSVNRADTEAFF
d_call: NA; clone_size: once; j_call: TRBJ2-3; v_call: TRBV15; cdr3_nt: TGTGCCACCAGCAGAGATCAGGCCCCAGATACGCAGTATTTT; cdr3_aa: CATSRDQAPDTQYF
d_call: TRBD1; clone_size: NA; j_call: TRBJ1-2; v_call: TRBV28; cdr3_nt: TGTGCCAGCAGACCCGGGACAGGGGGAAACTATGGCTACACCTTC; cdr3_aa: CASRPGTGGNYGYTF
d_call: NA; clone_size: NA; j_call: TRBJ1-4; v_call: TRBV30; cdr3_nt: TGTGCCTGGAGTGTATCCCCGACGGGAAAACTGTTTTTT; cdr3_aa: CAWSVSPTGKLFF
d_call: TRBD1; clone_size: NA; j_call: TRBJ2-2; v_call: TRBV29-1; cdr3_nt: TGCAGCGTTTCCGGGACAGGGGTCGGGGAGCTGTTTTTT; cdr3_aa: CSVSGTGVGELFF
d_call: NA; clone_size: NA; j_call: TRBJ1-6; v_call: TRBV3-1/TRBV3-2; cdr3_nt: TGTGCCAGCAGCTTAGGGGTCCCTAATTCACCCCTCCACTTT; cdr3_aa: CASSLGVPNSPLHF
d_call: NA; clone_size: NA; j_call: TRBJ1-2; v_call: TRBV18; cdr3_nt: TGTGCCAGCTCACCATTTTCGTCTGGGGCCGCAGCCTATGGCTACACCTTC; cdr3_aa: CASSPFSSGAAAYGYTF
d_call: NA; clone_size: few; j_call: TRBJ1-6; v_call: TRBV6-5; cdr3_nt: TGTGCCAGCAGCATAGGACATACAAATTCACCCCTCCACTTT; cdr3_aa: CASSIGHTNSPLHF
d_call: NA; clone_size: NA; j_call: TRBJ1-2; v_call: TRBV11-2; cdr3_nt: TGTGCCAGCAGCCTGAAAACCGGGACACTTGGAGGCTACACCTTC; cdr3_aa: CASSLKTGTLGGYTF
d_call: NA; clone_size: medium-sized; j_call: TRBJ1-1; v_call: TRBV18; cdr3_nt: TGTGCCAGCTCACTATTAGACACTGAAGCTTTCTTT; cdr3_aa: CASSLLDTEAFF
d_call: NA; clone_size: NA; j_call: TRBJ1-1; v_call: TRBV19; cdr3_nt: TGTGCCAGTAGCTCAAGCGGGACCGCGCGAACTGAAGCTTTCTTT; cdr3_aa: CASSSSGTARTEAFF
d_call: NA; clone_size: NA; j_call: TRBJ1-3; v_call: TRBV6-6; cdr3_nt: TGTGCCACATCAACCAGGGTTTCCTCAGGAGGAAACACCATATATTTT; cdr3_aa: CATSTRVSSGGNTIYF
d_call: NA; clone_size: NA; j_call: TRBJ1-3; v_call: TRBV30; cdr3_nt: TGTGCCTGCACTCGGTTCTCTGGAAACACCATATATTTT; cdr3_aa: CACTRFSGNTIYF
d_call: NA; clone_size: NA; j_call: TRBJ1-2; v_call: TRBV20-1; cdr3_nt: TGCAGTGCTAGAGATGGTAGCGGCTACACCTTC; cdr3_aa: CSARDGSGYTF
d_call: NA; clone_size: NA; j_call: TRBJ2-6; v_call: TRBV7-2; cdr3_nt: TGTGCCAGCAGCTTAGTACAGGCCTCACCATCTGGGGCCAACGTCCTGACTTTC; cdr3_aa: CASSLVQASPSGANVLTF
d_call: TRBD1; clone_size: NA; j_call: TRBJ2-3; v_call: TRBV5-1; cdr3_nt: TGCGCCAGCGGACAGGGTTACACAGATACGCAGTATTTT; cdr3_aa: CASGQGYTDTQYF
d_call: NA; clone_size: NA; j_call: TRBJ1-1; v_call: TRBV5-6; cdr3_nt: TGTGCCAGCAGCTTGGGCCAGTACACTGAAGCTTTCTTT; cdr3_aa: CASSLGQYTEAFF
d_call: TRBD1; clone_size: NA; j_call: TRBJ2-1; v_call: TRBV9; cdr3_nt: TGTGCCAGCAGCACCCGACAGGGCACCCCACACTACAATGAGCAGTTCTTC; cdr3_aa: CASSTRQGTPHYNEQFF
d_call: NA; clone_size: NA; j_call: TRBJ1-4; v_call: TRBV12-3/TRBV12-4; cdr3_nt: TGTGCCAGCAGTATGGCGGTTAGGGAAAAACTGTTTTTT; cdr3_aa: CASSMAVREKLFF
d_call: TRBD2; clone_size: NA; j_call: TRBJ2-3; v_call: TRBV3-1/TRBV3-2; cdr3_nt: TGTGCCAGCAGCATCGGACTAGCGGGAGTATCGGATACGCAGTATTTT; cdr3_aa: CASSIGLAGVSDTQYF
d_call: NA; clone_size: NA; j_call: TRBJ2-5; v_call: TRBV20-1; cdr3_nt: TGCAGTGCTAGGCTGCAGGAGGCCCAGTACTTC; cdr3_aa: CSARLQEAQYF
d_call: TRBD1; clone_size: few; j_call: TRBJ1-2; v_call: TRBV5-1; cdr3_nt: TGCGCCAGCAGCTCGACAGGGGACTACTATGGCTACACCTTC; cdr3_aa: CASSSTGDYYGYTF
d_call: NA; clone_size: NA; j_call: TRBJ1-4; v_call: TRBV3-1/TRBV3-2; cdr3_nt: TGTGCCAGCAGTAGATTCACGAGTGAAAAACTGTTTTTT; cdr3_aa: CASSRFTSEKLFF
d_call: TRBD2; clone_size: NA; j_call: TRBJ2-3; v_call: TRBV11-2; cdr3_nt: TGTGCCAGCAGCTTCGGACTAGCGGGGGGAGATACGCAGTATTTT; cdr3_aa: CASSFGLAGGDTQYF
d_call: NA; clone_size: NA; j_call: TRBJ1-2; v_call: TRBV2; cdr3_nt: TGTGCCAGCAGTGAGCGGGGAGGAGACGACTATGGCTACACCTTC; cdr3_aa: CASSERGGDDYGYTF
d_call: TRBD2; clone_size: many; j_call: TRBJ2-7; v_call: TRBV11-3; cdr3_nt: TGTGCCAGCAGCCGGGGGCTAGCGGGACTTGGCGAGCAGTACTTC; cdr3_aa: CASSRGLAGLGEQYF
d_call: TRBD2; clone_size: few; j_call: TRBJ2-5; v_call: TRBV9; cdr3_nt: TGTGCCAGCAGCGACGGGGGGCAAGAGACCCAGTACTTC; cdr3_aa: CASSDGGQETQYF
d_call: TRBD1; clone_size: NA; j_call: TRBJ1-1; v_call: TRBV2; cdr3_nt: TGTGCCAGCAGTTTGGGACAGGGTAGGGACACTGAAGCTTTCTTT; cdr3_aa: CASSLGQGRDTEAFF
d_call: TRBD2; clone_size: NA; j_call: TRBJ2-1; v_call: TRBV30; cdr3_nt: TGTGCCTGGAGTGGAATAGCGGGAGTGGGCAATGAGCAGTTCTTC; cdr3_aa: CAWSGIAGVGNEQFF
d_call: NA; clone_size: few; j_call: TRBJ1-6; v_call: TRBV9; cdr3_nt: TGTGCCAGCAGCGGGGCAGAGAATTCACCCCTCCACTTT; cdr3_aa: CASSGAENSPLHF
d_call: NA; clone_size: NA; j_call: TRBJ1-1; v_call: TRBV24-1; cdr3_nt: TGTGCCACCAGTGATTTCTATAACGAAGCTTTCTTT; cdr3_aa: CATSDFYNEAFF
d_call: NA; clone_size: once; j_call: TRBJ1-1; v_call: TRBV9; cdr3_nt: TGTGCCAGCAGCGCTACAGGGTTTACTGAAGCTTTCTTT; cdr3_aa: CASSATGFTEAFF
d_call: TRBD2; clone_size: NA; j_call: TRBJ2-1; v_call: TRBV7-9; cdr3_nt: TGTGCCAGCAGCTTAGCGAGTCTAGCGGGGAGGAATGAGCAGTTCTTC; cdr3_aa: CASSLASLAGRNEQFF
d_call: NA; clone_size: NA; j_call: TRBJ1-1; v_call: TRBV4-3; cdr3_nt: TGCGCCAGCAGCCAAGATGGTCCCGAGGGAAGGACTGAAGCTTTCTTT; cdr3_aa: CASSQDGPEGRTEAFF
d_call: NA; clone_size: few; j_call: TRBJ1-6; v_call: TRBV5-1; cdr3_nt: TGCGCCAGCCGGTGGGCACCCACAGAAGTTGCCTATAATTCACCCCTCCACTTT; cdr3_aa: CASRWAPTEVAYNSPLHF
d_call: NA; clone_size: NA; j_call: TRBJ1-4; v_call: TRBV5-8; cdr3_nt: TGTGCCAGCACACATGGGAGGCTAAATGAAAAACTGTTTTTT; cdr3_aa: CASTHGRLNEKLFF
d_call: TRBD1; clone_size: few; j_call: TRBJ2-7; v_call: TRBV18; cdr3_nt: TGTGCCAGCTTCGCATCCGATTACACGACAGGGCGCTACGAGCAGTACTTC; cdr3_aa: CASFASDYTTGRYEQYF
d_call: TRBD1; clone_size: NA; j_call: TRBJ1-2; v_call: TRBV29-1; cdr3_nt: TGCAGCGTTGTTCAGGACAGGGATGACTATGGCTACACCTTC; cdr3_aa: CSVVQDRDDYGYTF
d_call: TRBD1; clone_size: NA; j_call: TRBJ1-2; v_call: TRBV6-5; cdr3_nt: TGTGCCAGCACCAGGGACAGGGTTGGCTACACCTTC; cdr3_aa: CASTRDRVGYTF
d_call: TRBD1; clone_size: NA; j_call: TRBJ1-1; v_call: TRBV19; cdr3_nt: TGTGCCAGTAGACAACAGGGGGCGGCTACTGAAGCTTTCTTT; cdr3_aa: CASRQQGAATEAFF
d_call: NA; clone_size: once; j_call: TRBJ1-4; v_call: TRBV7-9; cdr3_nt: TGTGCCAGCAGCTCCCCCGGGGTGACATGGGAAAAACTGTTTTTT; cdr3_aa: CASSSPGVTWEKLFF
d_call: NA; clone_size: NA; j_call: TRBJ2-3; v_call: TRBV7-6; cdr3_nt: TGTGCCAGCAGCTTCCGGGGTGGGAGCACAGATACGCAGTATTTT; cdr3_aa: CASSFRGGSTDTQYF